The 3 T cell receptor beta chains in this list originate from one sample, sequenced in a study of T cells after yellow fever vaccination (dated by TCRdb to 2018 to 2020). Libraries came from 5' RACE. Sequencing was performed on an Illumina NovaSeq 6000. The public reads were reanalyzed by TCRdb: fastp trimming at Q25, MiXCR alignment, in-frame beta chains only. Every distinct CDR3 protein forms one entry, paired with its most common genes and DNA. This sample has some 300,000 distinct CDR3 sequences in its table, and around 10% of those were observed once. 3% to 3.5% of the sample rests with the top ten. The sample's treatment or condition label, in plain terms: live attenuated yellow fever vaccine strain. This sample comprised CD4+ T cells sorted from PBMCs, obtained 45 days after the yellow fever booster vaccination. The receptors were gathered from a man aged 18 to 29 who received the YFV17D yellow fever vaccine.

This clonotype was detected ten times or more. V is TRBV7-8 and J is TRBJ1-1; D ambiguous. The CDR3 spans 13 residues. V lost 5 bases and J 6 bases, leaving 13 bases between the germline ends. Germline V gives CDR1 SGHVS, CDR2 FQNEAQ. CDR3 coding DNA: TGTGCCAGCAGCCTTTACCAGCACGCTGAAGCTTTCTTT. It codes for CASSLYQHAEAFF.

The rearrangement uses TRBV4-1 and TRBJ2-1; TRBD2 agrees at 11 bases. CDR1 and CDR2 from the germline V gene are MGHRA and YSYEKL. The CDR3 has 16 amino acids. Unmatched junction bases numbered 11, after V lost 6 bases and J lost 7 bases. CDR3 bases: TGCGCCAGCAGTCGGCGGCTGGTAGCGGGGGGGAATGAGCAGTTCTTC. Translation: CASSRRLVAGGNEQFF.

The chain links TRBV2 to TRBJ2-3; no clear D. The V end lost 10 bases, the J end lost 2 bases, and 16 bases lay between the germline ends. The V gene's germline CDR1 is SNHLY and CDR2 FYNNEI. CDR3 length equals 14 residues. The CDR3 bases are TGTGCCACCCGACGTTCGCTGGACACAGATACGCAGTATTTT. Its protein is CATRRSLDTDTQYF.